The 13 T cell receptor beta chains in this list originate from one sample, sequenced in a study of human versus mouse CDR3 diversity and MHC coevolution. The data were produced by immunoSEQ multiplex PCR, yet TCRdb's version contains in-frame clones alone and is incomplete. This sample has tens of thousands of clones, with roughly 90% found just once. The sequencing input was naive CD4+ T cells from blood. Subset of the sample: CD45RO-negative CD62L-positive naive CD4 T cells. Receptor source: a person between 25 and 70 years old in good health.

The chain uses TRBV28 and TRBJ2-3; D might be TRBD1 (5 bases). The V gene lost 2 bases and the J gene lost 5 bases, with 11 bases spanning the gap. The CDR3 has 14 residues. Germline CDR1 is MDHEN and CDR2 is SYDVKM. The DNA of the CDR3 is TGTGCCAGCAGTTTACAAGGGGCTGGAGATACGCAGTATTTT. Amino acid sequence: CASSLQGAGDTQYF.

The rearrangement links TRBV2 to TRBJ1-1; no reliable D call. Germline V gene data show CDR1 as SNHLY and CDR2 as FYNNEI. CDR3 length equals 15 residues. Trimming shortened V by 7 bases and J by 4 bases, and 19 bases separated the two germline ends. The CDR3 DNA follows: TGTGCCAGCACCAAGGATCTCCCACAGAGCACTGAAGCTTTCTTT. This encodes CASTKDLPQSTEAFF.

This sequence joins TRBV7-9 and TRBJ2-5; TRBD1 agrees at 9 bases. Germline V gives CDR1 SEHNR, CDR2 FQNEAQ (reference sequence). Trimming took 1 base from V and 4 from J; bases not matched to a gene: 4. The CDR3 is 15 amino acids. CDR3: CASSLGTGVRETQYF. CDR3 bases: TGTGCCAGCAGCTTAGGGACAGGGGTCAGAGAGACCCAGTACTTC.

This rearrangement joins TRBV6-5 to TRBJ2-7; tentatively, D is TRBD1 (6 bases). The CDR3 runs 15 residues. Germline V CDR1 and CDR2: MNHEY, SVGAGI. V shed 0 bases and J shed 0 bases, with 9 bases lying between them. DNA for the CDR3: TGTGCCAGCAGTTACTCCTCGACAGGCTCCTACGAGCAGTACTTC. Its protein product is CASSYSSTGSYEQYF.

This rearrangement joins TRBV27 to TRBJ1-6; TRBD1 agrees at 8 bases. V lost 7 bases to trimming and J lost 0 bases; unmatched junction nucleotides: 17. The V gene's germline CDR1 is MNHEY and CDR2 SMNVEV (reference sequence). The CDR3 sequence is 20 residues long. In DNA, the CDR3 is TGTGCCAGCACCCTAAGGACAGGGATGTCTCCAAGCTCCTATAATTCACCCCTCCACTTT. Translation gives CASTLRTGMSPSSYNSPLHF.

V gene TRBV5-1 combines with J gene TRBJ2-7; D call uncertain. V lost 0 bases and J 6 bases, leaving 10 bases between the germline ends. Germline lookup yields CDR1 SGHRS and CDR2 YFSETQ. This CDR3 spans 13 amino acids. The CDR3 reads CASSLAQVSEQYF. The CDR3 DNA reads TGCGCCAGCAGCTTGGCCCAAGTCAGCGAGCAGTACTTC.

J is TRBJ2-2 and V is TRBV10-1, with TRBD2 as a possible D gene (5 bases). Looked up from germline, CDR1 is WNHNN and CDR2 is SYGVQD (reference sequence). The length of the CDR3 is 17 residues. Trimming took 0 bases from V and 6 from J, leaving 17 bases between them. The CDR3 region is CASSESLLAAHPGELFF. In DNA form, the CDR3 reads TGCGCCAGCAGTGAGTCGCTTCTAGCTGCGCACCCCGGGGAGCTGTTTTTT.

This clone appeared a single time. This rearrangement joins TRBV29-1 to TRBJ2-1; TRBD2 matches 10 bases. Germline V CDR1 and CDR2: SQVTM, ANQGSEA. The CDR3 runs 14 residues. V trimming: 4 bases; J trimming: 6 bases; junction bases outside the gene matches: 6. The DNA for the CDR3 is TGCAGCGTTGTAGGGCTAGCGGGAGTCAATGAGCAGTTCTTC. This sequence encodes CSVVGLAGVNEQFF.

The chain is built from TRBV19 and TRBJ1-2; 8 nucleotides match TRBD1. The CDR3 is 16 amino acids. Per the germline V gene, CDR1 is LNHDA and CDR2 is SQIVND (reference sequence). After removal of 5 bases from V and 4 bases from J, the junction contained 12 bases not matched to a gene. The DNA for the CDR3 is TGTGCCAGTAGTCGGGGACAGGTCCGCGCTGGCTATGGCTACACCTTC. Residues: CASSRGQVRAGYGYTF.

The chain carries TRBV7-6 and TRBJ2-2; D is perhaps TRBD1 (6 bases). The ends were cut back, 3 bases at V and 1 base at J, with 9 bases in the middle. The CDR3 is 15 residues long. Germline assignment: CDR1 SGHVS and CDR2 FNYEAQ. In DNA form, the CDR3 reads TGTGCCAGCAGCTTGGGCAGGGGGAACACCGGGGAGCTGTTTTTT. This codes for CASSLGRGNTGELFF. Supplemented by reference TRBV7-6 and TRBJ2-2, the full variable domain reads GAGVSQSPRYKVTKRGQDVALRCDPISGHVSLYWYRQALGQGPEFLTYFNYEAQQDKSGLPNDRFSAERPEGSISTLTIQRTEQRDSAMYRCASSLGRGNTGELFFGEGSRLTVL.

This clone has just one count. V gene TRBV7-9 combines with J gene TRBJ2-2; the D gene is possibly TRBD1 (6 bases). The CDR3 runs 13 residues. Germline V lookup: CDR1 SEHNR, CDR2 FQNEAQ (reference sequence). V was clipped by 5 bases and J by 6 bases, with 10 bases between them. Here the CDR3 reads CASSPQGSGELFF. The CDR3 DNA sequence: TGTGCCAGCAGCCCCCAGGGGTCCGGGGAGCTGTTTTTT.

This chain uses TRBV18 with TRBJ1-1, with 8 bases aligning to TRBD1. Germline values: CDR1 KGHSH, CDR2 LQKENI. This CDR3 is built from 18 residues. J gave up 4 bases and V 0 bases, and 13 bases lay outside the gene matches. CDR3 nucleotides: TGTGCCAGCTCACCACCGAGGGGGACAGGCGGAGGAAGCACTGAAGCTTTCTTT. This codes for CASSPPRGTGGGSTEAFF.

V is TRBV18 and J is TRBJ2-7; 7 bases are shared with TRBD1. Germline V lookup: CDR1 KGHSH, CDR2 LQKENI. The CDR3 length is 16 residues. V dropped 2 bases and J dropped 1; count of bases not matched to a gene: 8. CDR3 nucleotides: TGTGCCAGCTCACCAAGTAAGACAGGGCTTTCCTACGAGCAGTACTTC. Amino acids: CASSPSKTGLSYEQYF.